The clone carrying this TCR beta chain was seen ten or more times. The entry originates in a study of low-dose radiotherapy and immunotherapy resistance in tumors. TRAV- and TRBV-specific primers, spanning alpha and beta chains, primed first-strand cDNA. The PCR that amplified TCRs ran for 15 to 25 cycles, relying on a constant-region primer and a V-primer adapter. TCRdb reanalysed the reads using MiXCR and keeps one entry per CDR3 protein. The repertoire includes roughly 54,000 distinct CDR3 sequences, about 25% of them detected once, and around 6% sits in the top ten. Time point specified: before trial treatment. The germline gives CDR1 LNHDA, CDR2 SQIVND (reference sequence). The CDR3 has 15 residues. V gave up 6 bases and J gave up 1 base, with 15 bases separating them.

The sequence came from a male donor with prostate cancer. The rearrangement joins TRBV19 to TRBJ1-1; D perhaps matches TRBD1 (6 bases). The material sequenced was PBMCs, taken before treatment. The CDR3: CASRISGQPNTEAFF. DNA for the CDR3: TGTGCCAGTAGGATATCGGGACAACCGAACACTGAAGCTTTCTTT.